The clone carrying this T cell receptor beta chain was counted a few times. Its antigen is still unknown. Germline V CDR1 and CDR2: SNHLY, FYNNEI. V dropped 4 bases and J dropped 7; count of bases not matched to a gene: 4. CDR3 length: 14 residues. The entry originates in a study of T cell responses to AZD1222 COVID-19 vaccine. Broader study findings: Repertoires were sampled only after the peak T cell response.

The data were produced by immunoSEQ multiplex PCR, yet TCRdb's version contains in-frame clones alone and is incomplete. The sample shows approximately 100,000 clones, less than 90% of them seen only once. The TCR was taken from an adult who received the AZD1222 COVID-19 vaccine. This specimen consisted of peripheral blood, obtained 28 days after the second AZD1222 dose. The chain couples TRBV2 to TRBJ1-6, with TRBD1 matching over 7 bases. The CDR3 coding sequence is TGTGCCAGCAGTGTTTGGGACAGCAATTCACCCCTCCACTTT. It yields the protein CASSVWDSNSPLHF.